These T cell receptor beta chains were read from a single sample in a study of T cell responses to AZD1222 COVID-19 vaccine. Measured with immunoSEQ multiplex PCR; TCRdb has only the in-frame clones, and not every one. The sample lists 90,000 to 100,000 clones, around 85% seen once, with 4.5% to 5% in the top ten. The sample in question was peripheral blood, obtained 28 days after the second AZD1222 dose. All receptors derive from an adult who received the AZD1222 COVID-19 vaccine. Each CDR3 is given with its conserved first and last residue. Each record gives: V gene, D gene, clone size, J gene, CDR3 protein, CDR3 DNA. The D gene is left open where the match is weak. Only some rows state a clone size, as once, few, many or a class for expanded clones.

TRBV7-2	TRBD2	NA	TRBJ2-7	CASSTQRGGLEQYF	TGTGCCAGCAGCACACAGCGGGGGGGCCTTGAGCAGTACTTC
TRBV11-3	NA	NA	TRBJ1-6	CASSLDSASPLHF	TGTGCCAGCAGCTTAGATTCGGCTTCACCCCTCCACTTT
TRBV5-1	NA	NA	TRBJ1-2	CASSLPGAGSYGYTF	TGCGCCAGCAGCTTGCCGGGGGCGGGAAGCTATGGCTACACCTTC
TRBV7-8	TRBD2	NA	TRBJ2-7	CASSLGGGRDYEQYF	TGTGCCAGCAGCTTAGGGGGCGGGAGGGACTACGAGCAGTACTTC
TRBV10-2	NA	NA	TRBJ2-3	CASSQGGDTQYF	TGCGCCAGCAGCCAAGGGGGGGATACGCAGTATTTT
TRBV7-2	NA	NA	TRBJ1-1	CASSLAATQRTEAFF	TGTGCCAGCAGCTTAGCGGCCACCCAGAGGACTGAAGCTTTCTTT
TRBV2	TRBD2	few	TRBJ2-2	CASNLAGRPTGELFF	TGTGCCAGCAATCTAGCGGGGAGACCCACCGGGGAGCTGTTTTTT
TRBV7-7	NA	NA	TRBJ2-3	CASSLGGWGGSDTQYF	TGTGCTAGCAGCTTAGGAGGGTGGGGCGGGTCAGATACGCAGTATTTT
TRBV7-2	NA	NA	TRBJ1-5	CASTDSNQPQHF	TGTGCCAGTACAGATAGCAATCAGCCCCAGCATTTT
TRBV13	TRBD2	few	TRBJ2-1	CASSYGLAGGFLYNEQFF	TGTGCCAGCAGCTATGGACTAGCGGGGGGGTTCCTCTACAATGAGCAGTTCTTC
TRBV4-3	NA	NA	TRBJ1-1	CASSQDSTANTEAFF	TGCGCCAGCAGCCAAGACTCCACAGCGAACACTGAAGCTTTCTTT
TRBV7-8	NA	NA	TRBJ1-5	CASRLRGGTSNQPQHF	TGTGCCAGCAGGCTTAGGGGGGGGACGAGCAATCAGCCCCAGCATTTT
TRBV10-1	NA	NA	TRBJ2-3	CASSESGDSTDTQYF	TGCGCCAGCAGTGAGTCAGGGGATTCGACAGATACGCAGTATTTT
TRBV7-9	NA	once	TRBJ2-7	CASSLVDSSYEQYF	TGTGCCAGCAGCCTGGTTGACAGCTCCTACGAGCAGTACTTC
TRBV19	NA	NA	TRBJ1-1	CASSIGTVRVIF	TGTGCCAGTAGTATAGGTACAGTCCGGGTTATATTT
TRBV6-5	NA	NA	TRBJ2-7	CASTGTPRQQYF	TGTGCCAGCACCGGGACACCGCGGCAGCAGTACTTC
TRBV9	TRBD1	once	TRBJ2-7	CASSVGQGNYEQYF	TGTGCCAGCAGCGTGGGACAGGGGAACTACGAGCAGTACTTC
TRBV9	TRBD2	few	TRBJ2-7	CASSGLGGSLPHEQYF	TGTGCCAGCAGCGGCCTCGGCGGGAGTCTCCCCCACGAGCAGTACTTC
TRBV2	NA	NA	TRBJ1-1	CASSTARNGPARAEAFF	TGTGCCAGCAGTACGGCACGCAACGGGCCAGCGAGGGCTGAAGCTTTCTTT
TRBV6-5	NA	NA	TRBJ1-1	CASRRTENTEAFF	TGTGCCAGCAGGAGGACAGAGAACACTGAAGCTTTCTTT
TRBV6-4	NA	few	TRBJ2-2	CASSQEPHGELFF	TGTGCCAGCAGTCAAGAGCCACACGGGGAGCTGTTTTTT
TRBV12-5	NA	NA	TRBJ2-1	CASGLRVGDNEQFF	TGTGCTAGTGGTTTGAGGGTAGGCGACAATGAGCAGTTCTTC
TRBV2	NA	few	TRBJ2-5	CASYGLRGRETQYF	TGTGCCAGCTACGGGCTCCGGGGGCGGGAGACCCAGTACTTC
TRBV6-2/TRBV6-3	NA	NA	TRBJ1-6	CASTPNYNSPLHF	TGTGCCAGCACCCCAAACTATAATTCACCCCTCCACTTT
TRBV10-1	NA	NA	TRBJ1-1	CASTAGHNTEAFF	TGCGCCAGCACAGCAGGGCACAACACTGAAGCTTTCTTT
TRBV19	TRBD2	NA	TRBJ2-2	CASSLKVRREEDTGELFF	TGTGCCAGTAGCCTCAAGGTGAGGCGGGAGGAGGACACCGGGGAGCTGTTTTTT
TRBV6-6	NA	few	TRBJ1-2	CASSFAGTETNYGYTF	TGTGCCAGCAGTTTCGCCGGGACCGAAACTAACTATGGCTACACCTTC
TRBV2	NA	NA	TRBJ2-5	CASIEFQETQYF	TGTGCCAGCATAGAATTTCAAGAGACCCAGTACTTC
TRBV7-3	TRBD1	NA	TRBJ2-7	CASSPWDRPYEQYF	TGTGCCAGCAGCCCCTGGGACAGACCCTACGAGCAGTACTTC